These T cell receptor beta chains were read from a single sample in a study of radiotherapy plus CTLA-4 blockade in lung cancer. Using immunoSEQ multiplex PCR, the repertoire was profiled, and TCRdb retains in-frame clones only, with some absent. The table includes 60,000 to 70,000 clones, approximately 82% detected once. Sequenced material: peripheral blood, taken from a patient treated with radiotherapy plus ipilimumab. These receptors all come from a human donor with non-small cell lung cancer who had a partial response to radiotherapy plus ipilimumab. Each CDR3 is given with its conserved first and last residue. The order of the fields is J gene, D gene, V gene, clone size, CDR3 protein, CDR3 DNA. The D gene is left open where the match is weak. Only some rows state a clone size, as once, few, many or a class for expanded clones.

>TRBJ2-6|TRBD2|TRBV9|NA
CASSVRRLAGGPGHSGANVLTF
TGTGCCAGCAGCGTGAGGAGACTAGCGGGAGGCCCGGGGCACTCTGGGGCCAACGTCCTGACTTTC
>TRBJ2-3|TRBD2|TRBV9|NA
CASSVGLAASTDTQYF
TGTGCCAGCAGCGTAGGGCTAGCGGCTAGCACAGATACGCAGTATTTT
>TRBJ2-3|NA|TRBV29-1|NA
CSVLKPTSTDTQYF
TGCAGCGTTCTTAAGCCAACTAGCACAGATACGCAGTATTTT
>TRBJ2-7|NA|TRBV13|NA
CASSLEGDREQYF
TGTGCCAGCAGCTTAGAGGGGGACCGCGAGCAGTACTTC
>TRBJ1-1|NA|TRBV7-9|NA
CASSPDYPTGGTEAFF
TGTGCCAGCAGCCCGGACTACCCGACGGGAGGCACTGAAGCTTTCTTT
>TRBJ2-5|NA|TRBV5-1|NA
CASIPSVAGYQETQYF
TGCGCCAGCATCCCATCAGTCGCAGGGTACCAAGAGACCCAGTACTTC
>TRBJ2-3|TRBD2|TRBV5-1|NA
CASSSGGRSTDTQYF
TGCGCCAGCAGCTCGGGGGGGAGAAGCACAGATACGCAGTATTTT
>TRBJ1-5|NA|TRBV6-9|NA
CASSFNDRTHNQPQHF
TGTGCCAGCAGTTTTAACGACAGGACCCACAATCAGCCCCAGCATTTT
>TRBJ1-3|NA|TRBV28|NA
CASSFLLVSGNTIYF
TGTGCCAGCAGTTTCCTGCTCGTTAGTGGAAACACCATATATTTT
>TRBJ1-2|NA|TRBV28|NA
CASSLAQGYYGYTF
TGTGCCAGCAGTCTCGCACAGGGTTACTATGGCTACACCTTC
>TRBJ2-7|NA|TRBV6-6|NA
CASSLWDKEQYF
TGTGCCAGCAGTTTATGGGACAAAGAGCAGTACTTC
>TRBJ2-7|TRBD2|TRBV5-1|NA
CASSTLSGPTYEQYF
TGCGCCAGCAGCACCCTTAGCGGGCCCACCTACGAGCAGTACTTC
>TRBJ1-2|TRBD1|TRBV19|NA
CASRVRGQYGDGYTF
TGTGCCAGTAGAGTCCGGGGACAGTATGGCGATGGCTACACCTTC
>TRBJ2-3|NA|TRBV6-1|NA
CASSEVPGTDTQYF
TGTGCCAGCAGTGAAGTTCCGGGTACAGATACGCAGTATTTT
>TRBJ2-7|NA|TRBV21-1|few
CASSNPWGEDEQYF
TGTGCCAGCAGCAACCCATGGGGGGAGGACGAGCAGTACTTC
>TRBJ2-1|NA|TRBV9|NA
CASSVGGLAYNEQFF
TGTGCCAGCAGCGTCGGCGGATTGGCCTACAATGAGCAGTTCTTC
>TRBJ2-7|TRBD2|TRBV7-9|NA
CASSLASGRPNEQYF
TGTGCCAGCAGCTTAGCTAGCGGGCGCCCCAACGAGCAGTACTTC
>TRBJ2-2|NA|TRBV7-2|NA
CASSLEFGTGELFF
TGTGCCAGCAGCTTAGAGTTCGGCACCGGGGAGCTGTTTTTT
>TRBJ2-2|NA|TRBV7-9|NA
CASSKTGSNTGELFF
TGTGCCAGCAGTAAGACAGGTTCGAACACCGGGGAGCTGTTTTTT
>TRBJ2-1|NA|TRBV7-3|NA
CASSLLGGDNEQFF
TGTGCCAGCAGCTTATTAGGCGGGGACAATGAGCAGTTCTTC
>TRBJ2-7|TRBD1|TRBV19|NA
CASTFGTGFYEQYF
TGTGCCAGTACCTTCGGGACAGGGTTCTACGAGCAGTACTTC
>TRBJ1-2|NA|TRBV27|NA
CASSYKASDYGYTF
TGTGCCAGCAGTTATAAAGCCTCCGACTATGGCTACACCTTC
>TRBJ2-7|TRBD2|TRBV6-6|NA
CASRGTSGSYEQYF
TGTGCCAGCAGGGGGACTAGCGGGAGCTACGAGCAGTACTTC
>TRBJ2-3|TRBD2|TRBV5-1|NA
CASSLLAGGSTDTQYF
TGCGCCAGCAGCTTACTAGCGGGAGGATCCACAGATACGCAGTATTTT
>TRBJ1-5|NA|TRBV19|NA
CASTVRGSGNQPQHF
TGTGCCAGTACCGTGAGGGGGTCAGGCAATCAGCCCCAGCATTTT
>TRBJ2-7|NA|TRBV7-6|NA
CASSLAVASYEQYF
TGTGCCAGCAGCTTAGCGGTAGCTTCCTACGAGCAGTACTTC
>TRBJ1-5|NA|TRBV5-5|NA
CASSLEGVNSNQPQHF
TGTGCCAGCAGCTTGGAGGGAGTTAATAGCAATCAGCCCCAGCATTTT
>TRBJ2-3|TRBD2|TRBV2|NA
CASSAGLAGVYPRTDTQYF
TGTGCCAGCAGCGCTGGACTAGCGGGAGTCTACCCCCGCACAGATACGCAGTATTTT
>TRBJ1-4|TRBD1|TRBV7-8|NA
CASSLARRGRIIEKLFF
TGTGCCAGCAGCTTAGCGCGAAGGGGGCGCATAATTGAAAAACTGTTTTTT
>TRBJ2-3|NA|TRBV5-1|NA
CASSQQSGSAADTQYF
TGCGCCAGCAGCCAGCAGTCCGGGAGCGCTGCAGATACGCAGTATTTT
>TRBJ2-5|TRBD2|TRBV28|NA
CASSPAGRYQETQYF
TGTGCCAGCAGCCCAGCGGGGAGGTACCAAGAGACCCAGTACTTC
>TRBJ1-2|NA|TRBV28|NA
CAIPSASRYGYTF
TGTGCCATCCCGAGTGCGTCGCGCTATGGCTACACCTTC
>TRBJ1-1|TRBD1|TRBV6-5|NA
CASSYTPGQLNTEAFF
TGTGCCAGCAGTTACACTCCGGGACAGTTGAACACTGAAGCTTTCTTT
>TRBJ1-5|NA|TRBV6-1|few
CASSDQQGFNQPQHF
TGTGCCAGCAGTGACCAACAGGGTTTTAATCAGCCCCAGCATTTT
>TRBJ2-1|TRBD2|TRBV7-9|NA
CASSDGTSGSSYNEQFF
TGTGCCAGCAGCGATGGGACTAGCGGAAGCTCCTACAATGAGCAGTTCTTC
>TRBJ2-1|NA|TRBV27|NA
CASSSQGRNEQFF
TGTGCCAGCAGTTCACAGGGGAGGAATGAGCAGTTCTTC
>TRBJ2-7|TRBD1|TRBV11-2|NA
CASSRLGQGTSYEQYF
TGTGCCAGCAGCCGACTCGGACAGGGAACATCCTACGAGCAGTACTTC
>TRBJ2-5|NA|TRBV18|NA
CASSRDRKETQYF
TGTGCCAGCTCACGAGACAGAAAAGAGACCCAGTACTTC
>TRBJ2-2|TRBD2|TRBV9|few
CASSLRLAGVGGELFF
TGTGCCAGCAGCCTTCGACTAGCGGGAGTCGGTGGGGAGCTGTTTTTT
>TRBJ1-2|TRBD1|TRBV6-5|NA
CASSQGGSYGYTF
TGTGCCAGCAGTCAAGGGGGCAGCTATGGCTACACCTTC
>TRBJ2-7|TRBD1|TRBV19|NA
CASRQFPGQGIDEQYF
TGTGCCAGCCGCCAATTTCCGGGACAGGGTATCGACGAGCAGTACTTC
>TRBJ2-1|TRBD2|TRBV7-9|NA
CASSLARVAGEVHEQFF
TGTGCCAGCAGCTTAGCTCGCGTAGCGGGAGAGGTCCATGAGCAGTTCTTC
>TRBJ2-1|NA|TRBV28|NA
CASSLVDEQFF
TGTGCCAGCAGTTTAGTCGATGAGCAGTTCTTC
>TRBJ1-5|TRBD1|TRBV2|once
CASREDRAGNQPQHF
TGTGCCAGCAGGGAGGACAGGGCAGGCAATCAGCCCCAGCATTTT
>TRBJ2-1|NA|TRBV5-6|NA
CASSLPKRSSYNEQFF
TGTGCCAGCAGCTTGCCCAAGCGGTCCTCCTACAATGAGCAGTTCTTC
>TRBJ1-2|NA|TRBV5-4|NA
CASSKGDRFSTF
TGTGCCAGCAGCAAGGGGGACCGCTTCAGTACCTTC
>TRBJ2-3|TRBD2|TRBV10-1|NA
CASSVPSGSTDTQYF
TGCGCCAGCAGTGTACCTAGCGGGAGCACAGATACGCAGTATTTT
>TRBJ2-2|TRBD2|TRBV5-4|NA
CASSLELAGANTGELFF
TGTGCCAGCAGCTTGGAACTAGCGGGAGCAAACACCGGGGAGCTGTTTTTT
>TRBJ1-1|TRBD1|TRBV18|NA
CASSPDRAEAFF
TGTGCCAGCTCACCTGACAGGGCTGAAGCTTTCTTT
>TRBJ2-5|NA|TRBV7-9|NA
CASSLGDYLKETQYF
TGTGCCAGCAGCTTAGGTGACTATCTCAAAGAGACCCAGTACTTC
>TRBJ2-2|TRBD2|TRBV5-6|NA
CASSFQLAGGVSGELFF
TGTGCCAGCAGCTTCCAACTAGCGGGAGGAGTGTCCGGGGAGCTGTTTTTT
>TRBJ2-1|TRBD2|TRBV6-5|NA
CASSFSGTSGIGEQFF
TGTGCCAGCAGTTTCTCTGGGACTAGCGGGATCGGAGAGCAGTTCTTC
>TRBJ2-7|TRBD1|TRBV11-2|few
CASRLGGTGTGSEQYF
TGTGCCAGCAGGTTAGGGGGGACCGGGACAGGGAGCGAGCAGTACTTC
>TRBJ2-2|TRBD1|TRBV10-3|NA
CAITPDRINTGELFF
TGTGCCATCACCCCGGACAGGATTAACACCGGGGAGCTGTTTTTT
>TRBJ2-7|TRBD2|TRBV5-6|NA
CASSSRTSGPYEQYF
TGTGCCAGCAGCTCAAGGACTAGCGGGCCCTACGAGCAGTACTTC